This T cell receptor (beta chain) was observed in a study of blood T cell repertoires in COVID-19. Only one count was recorded for this clone. Authors' data handling: Researchers report that nucleated cell counts were estimated from reference gene primer amplification. The table came from immunoSEQ multiplex PCR; TCRdb's copy has only in-frame clones and leaves some out. V, J and clone size derive from that table, while D and trimming were established from the DNA sequence. The sample comprises 55,000 to 80,000 clones, approximately 91% of which are singletons, and around 1.5% rests with the top ten. Trimming cost V 6 bases and J 0 bases; bases outside gene matches: 5. There are 16 residues in the CDR3. Germline values: CDR1 SGHNT, CDR2 YENEEA.

The rearrangement links TRBV11-3 to TRBJ2-1, with 10 nucleotides matching TRBD2. This sequence was found in a human donor in a cohort sampled during active COVID-19. Sequenced input: peripheral blood. CDR3 coding DNA: TGTGCCAGCAGTCCAACTAGCGGGGACTCCTACAATGAGCAGTTCTTC. Translation gives CASSPTSGDSYNEQFF.